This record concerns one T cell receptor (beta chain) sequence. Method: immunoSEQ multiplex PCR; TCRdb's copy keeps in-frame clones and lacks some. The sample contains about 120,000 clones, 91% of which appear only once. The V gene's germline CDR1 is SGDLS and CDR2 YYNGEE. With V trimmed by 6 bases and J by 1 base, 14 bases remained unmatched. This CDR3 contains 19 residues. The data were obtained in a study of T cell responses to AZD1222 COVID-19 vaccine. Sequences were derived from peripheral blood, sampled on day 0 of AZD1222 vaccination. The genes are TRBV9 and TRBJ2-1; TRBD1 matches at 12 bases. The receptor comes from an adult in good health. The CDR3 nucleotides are TGTGCCAGCACCGGTCCTGGGGGACAGGGGGCTGGGTCCTACAATGAGCAGTTCTTC. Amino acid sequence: CASTGPGGQGAGSYNEQFF.